The T cell receptor beta chain under discussion was sequenced for a study of T cells in Graves' hyperthyroidism and ophthalmopathy. This clonotype was seen repeatedly, ten times or more. Germline V gives CDR1 SGHVS, CDR2 FQNEAQ. This CDR3 is built from 15 residues. V lost 0 bases, J lost 3 bases, and 11 bases lay in between. There were TCR beta CDR3 regions amplified from RNA transcripts. The HTBI primer set was used in a first-round RT-PCR of the TCR CDR3. TCRdb itself ran the multiplex PCR reads through MiXCR, one entry per CDR3 protein. The table has roughly 500,000 distinct CDR3 sequences, roughly a quarter seen once.

This clonotype was sampled from a woman younger than 45 with Graves' ophthalmopathy. The chain recombines TRBV7-8 with TRBJ2-5; D call uncertain. The source material was blood. The CDR3 DNA reads as TGTGCCAGCAGCTTAGCTGGCAGGAACGAAGAGACCCAGTACTTC. Its translation: CASSLAGRNEETQYF.